The clone carrying this TCR beta chain was seen a few times. The source of the sample is a study of blood T cell repertoires in COVID-19. As for the study in general: Nucleic acid was either cDNA or gDNA, and it came from T cells, B-cell-depleted T cells, or PBMCs.

Authors' analysis steps: Using reference gene primer amplification, nucleated cell counts were estimated. The protocol was immunoSEQ multiplex PCR, while the TCRdb copy is restricted to in-frame clones and leaves out a portion. V and J calls and clone size are given by that table; D and trimming were obtained from the DNA. This table holds a few hundred thousand clones, around 85% found once. The CDR3 sequence is 16 residues long. V gene TRBV21-1 combines with J gene TRBJ1-2; the table's D call, TRBD1, was not checked against the DNA. TRBV21-1 represents a pseudogene. The source material was peripheral blood. This TCR derives from a woman between 18 and 30 years old with acute or convalescent COVID-19. The CDR3 loop is CASSNRGQSSNYGYTF. CDR3 DNA: TGTGCCAGCAGCAATCGGGGACAGAGTTCTAACTATGGCTACACCTTC.